This T cell receptor (beta chain) was captured by sequencing in a study of blood T cell repertoires in COVID-19. Adults between roughly 18 and 89 years of age took part from 20 to 25 US areas. This CDR3 contains 17 residues. Germline CDR1 and CDR2: MNHEY and SVGEGT. The ends lost 2 bases at V and 5 bases at J; junction bases unmatched: 8. This clone was counted between two and nine times. TCRdb keeps only in-frame clones here, not all; method: immunoSEQ multiplex PCR. The sample includes 200,000 or so clones, approximately 84% of them seen just once. The sequenced sample was PBMCs or T cells enriched from blood (not recorded which). The sequence derives from a man aged 60 to 69 who had recovered from COVID-19. The V gene is TRBV6-2 or TRBV6-3, the J gene TRBJ2-7; 14 bases align to TRBD2. CDR3 protein: CASSYVGLAGVSDEQYF. The CDR3 region has the DNA TGTGCCAGCAGTTACGTGGGACTAGCGGGGGTTTCGGACGAGCAGTACTTC.